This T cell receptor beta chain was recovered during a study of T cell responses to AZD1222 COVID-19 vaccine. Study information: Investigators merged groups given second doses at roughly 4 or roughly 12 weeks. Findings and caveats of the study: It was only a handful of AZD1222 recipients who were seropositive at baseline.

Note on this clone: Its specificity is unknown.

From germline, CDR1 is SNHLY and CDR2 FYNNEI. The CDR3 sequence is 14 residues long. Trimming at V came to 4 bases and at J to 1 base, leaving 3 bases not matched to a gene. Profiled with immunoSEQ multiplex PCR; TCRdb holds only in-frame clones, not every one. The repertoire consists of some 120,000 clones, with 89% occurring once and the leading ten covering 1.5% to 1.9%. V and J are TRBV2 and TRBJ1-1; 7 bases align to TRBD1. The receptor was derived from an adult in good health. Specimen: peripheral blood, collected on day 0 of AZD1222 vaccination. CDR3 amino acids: CASSGTGWNTEAFF. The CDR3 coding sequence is TGTGCCAGCAGTGGGACAGGCTGGAACACTGAAGCTTTCTTT. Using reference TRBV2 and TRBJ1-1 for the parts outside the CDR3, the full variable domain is EPEVTQTPSHQVTQMGQEVILRCVPISNHLYFYWYRQILGQKVEFLVSFYNNEISEKSEIFDDQFSVERPDGSNFTLKIRSTKLEDSAMYFCASSGTGWNTEAFFGQGTRLTVV.